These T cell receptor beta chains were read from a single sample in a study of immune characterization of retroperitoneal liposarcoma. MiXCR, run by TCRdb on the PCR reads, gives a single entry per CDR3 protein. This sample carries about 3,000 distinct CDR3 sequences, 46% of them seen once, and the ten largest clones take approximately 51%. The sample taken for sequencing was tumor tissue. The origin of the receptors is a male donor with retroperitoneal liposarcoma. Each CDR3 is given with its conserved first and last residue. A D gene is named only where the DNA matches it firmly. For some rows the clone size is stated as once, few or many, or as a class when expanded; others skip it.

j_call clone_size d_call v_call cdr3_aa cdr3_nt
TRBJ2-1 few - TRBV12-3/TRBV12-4 CASAVWSSDSHNEQFF TGTGCCAGCGCGGTCTGGAGTTCGGATTCCCACAATGAGCAGTTCTTC
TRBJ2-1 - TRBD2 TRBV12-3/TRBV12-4 CASSLARGGDEQFF TGTGCCAGCAGTTTAGCGCGGGGGGGAGACGAGCAGTTCTTC
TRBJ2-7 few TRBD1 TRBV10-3 CAISVGQEDEQYF TGTGCCATCAGTGTGGGACAGGAGGACGAGCAGTACTTC
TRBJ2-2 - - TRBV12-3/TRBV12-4 CASLLNTGELFF TGTGCCAGCTTGTTGAACACCGGGGAGCTGTTTTTT
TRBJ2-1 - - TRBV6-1 CASSRQWDEQFF TGTGCCAGCAGTCGACAGTGGGATGAGCAGTTCTTC
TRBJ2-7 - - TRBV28 CASSFEGEAYEQYF TGTGCCAGCAGTTTCGAGGGGGAGGCCTACGAGCAGTACTTC
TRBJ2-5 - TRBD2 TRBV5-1 CASSLMGLAAQETQYF TGCGCCAGCAGCTTGATGGGACTAGCGGCCCAAGAGACCCAGTACTTC
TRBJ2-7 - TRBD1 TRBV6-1 CASSDRGTGSSYEQYF TGTGCCAGCAGTGACCGGGGGACAGGGAGCTCCTACGAGCAGTACTTC
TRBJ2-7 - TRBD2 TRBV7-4 CASSYPGGLYEQYF TGTGCCAGCAGCTACCCGGGAGGGCTTTACGAGCAGTACTTC
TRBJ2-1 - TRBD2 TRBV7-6 CASSLDEPGLAGYNEQFF TGTGCCAGCAGCTTAGACGAACCGGGACTAGCGGGATACAATGAGCAGTTCTTC
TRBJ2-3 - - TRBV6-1 CASSARLGGTDTQYF TGTGCCAGCAGTGCCAGGTTAGGGGGCACAGATACGCAGTATTTT
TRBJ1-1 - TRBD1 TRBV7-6 CASTGQRGTEAFF TGTGCCAGCACGGGACAGAGGGGGACTGAAGCTTTCTTT
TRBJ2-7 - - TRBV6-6 CASSQHGRPEQYF TGTGCCAGCAGCCAACACGGGCGTCCCGAGCAGTACTTC
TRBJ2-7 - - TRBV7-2 CASSFFGVEQYF TGTGCCAGCAGCTTTTTTGGGGTCGAGCAGTACTTC
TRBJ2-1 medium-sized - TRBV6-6 CASSYRGPSPYEQFF TGTGCCAGCAGTTACAGGGGACCAAGCCCGTACGAGCAGTTCTTC
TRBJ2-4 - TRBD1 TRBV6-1 CASSDGTGGKNIQYF TGTGCCAGCAGTGACGGGACAGGGGGGAAAAACATTCAGTACTTC
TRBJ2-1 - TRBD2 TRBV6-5 CASSRLAGDYNEQFF TGTGCCAGCAGTCGGCTAGCGGGAGATTACAATGAGCAGTTCTTC
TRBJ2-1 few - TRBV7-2 CASRLTGSHSNEQFF TGTGCCAGCAGACTAACCGGGTCCCATAGCAATGAGCAGTTCTTC
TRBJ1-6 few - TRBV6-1 CASTQTYNSPLHF TGTGCCAGCACACAAACCTATAATTCACCCCTCCACTTT